The present T cell receptor (beta chain) was sequenced within a study of blood T cell repertoires in COVID-19. Study information: The origin of the acute and convalescent COVID-19 samples was the United States, Italy and Spain. PBMCs, B-cell-depleted T cells, or T cells provided the cDNA or gDNA that made up the material.

Per the original methods: Estimated nucleated cell counts came from reference gene primer amplification. Clones were sequenced by immunoSEQ multiplex PCR, and TCRdb holds only the in-frame ones, with some missing. Clone size and V and J calls were adopted from that table, with D and trimming inferred from the DNA. The table records under 130,000 clones, approximately 90% of them present only once. The J segment lost 2 bases and the V segment lost 0 bases, leaving 7 bases of the junction unmatched. This CDR3 region has 16 residues. Germline V gives CDR1 SGHTA, CDR2 FQGTGA. The sample comprised peripheral blood. The sequence was collected from a woman older than 75 in a cohort sampled during active COVID-19. The chain is built from TRBV7-3 and TRBJ2-7; 7 bases are a match to TRBD1. CDR3 DNA sequence: TGTGCCAGCAGCTTAACCCCCTGGGACAGCGCCTACGAGCAGTACTTC. This codes for CASSLTPWDSAYEQYF. Using reference TRBV7-3 and TRBJ2-7 for the parts outside the CDR3, the full variable domain is GAGVSQTPSNKVTEKGKYVELRCDPISGHTALYWYRQSLGQGPEFLIYFQGTGAADDSGLPNDRFFAVRPEGSVSTLKIQRTERGDSAVYLCASSLTPWDSAYEQYFGPGTRLTVT.